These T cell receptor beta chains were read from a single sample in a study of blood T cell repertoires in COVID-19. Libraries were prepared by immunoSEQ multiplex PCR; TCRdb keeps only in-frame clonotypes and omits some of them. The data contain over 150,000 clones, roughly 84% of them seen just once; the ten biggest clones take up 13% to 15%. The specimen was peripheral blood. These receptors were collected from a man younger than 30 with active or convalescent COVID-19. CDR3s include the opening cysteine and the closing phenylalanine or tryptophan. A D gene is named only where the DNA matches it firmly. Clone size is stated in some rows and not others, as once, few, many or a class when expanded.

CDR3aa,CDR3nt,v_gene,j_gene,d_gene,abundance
CASGSGGKNTEAFF,TGTGCTAGTGGTTCAGGGGGAAAGAACACTGAAGCTTTCTTT,TRBV12-5,TRBJ1-1,TRBD1,-
CSGRGYTSEKLFF,TGCAGCGGAAGGGGCTACACCTCCGAAAAACTGTTTTTT,TRBV29-1,TRBJ1-4,-,-
CASSQVPSGPYEQYF,TGTGCCAGCAGCCAAGTCCCAAGCGGCCCCTACGAGCAGTACTTC,TRBV3-1/TRBV3-2,TRBJ2-7,-,-
CASSYSDSYGYTF,TGTGCCAGCAGTTACTCGGACAGCTATGGCTACACCTTC,TRBV6-5,TRBJ1-2,-,few
CASSLPTSGGETQYF,TGTGCCAGCAGCTTGCCTACTAGCGGTGGAGAGACCCAGTACTTC,TRBV5-6,TRBJ2-5,TRBD2,-
CASSAVPGQGRQYF,TGTGCCAGCAGCGCCGTCCCGGGACAGGGGAGGCAGTATTTT,TRBV7-2,TRBJ2-3,TRBD1,-
CASSVGLGEGLYEQFF,TGTGCCAGCAGCGTAGGACTGGGGGAGGGCCTCTATGAGCAGTTCTTC,TRBV9,TRBJ2-1,TRBD2,-
CASSFKQGQSFYSNQPQHF,TGCGCCAGCAGCTTCAAACAGGGACAGAGTTTTTATAGCAATCAGCCCCAGCATTTT,TRBV5-1,TRBJ1-5,TRBD1,-
CASSKGGDNQPQHF,TGTGCCAGCTCAAAAGGGGGGGACAATCAGCCCCAGCATTTT,TRBV18,TRBJ1-5,-,once
CASSFSAGLAGETQYF,TGTGCCAGCAGCTTTAGCGCTGGACTAGCAGGGGAGACCCAGTACTTC,TRBV7-6,TRBJ2-5,TRBD2,-
CASSYEGNQPQHF,TGTGCCAGCAGTTACGAGGGAAATCAGCCCCAGCATTTT,TRBV6-5,TRBJ1-5,-,-